These 10 T cell receptor beta chains were sequenced from one sample in a study of T cells in Graves' hyperthyroidism and ophthalmopathy. Using RNA transcripts as the source, TCR beta CDR3 regions were amplified. Initially, a first-round RT-PCR of the TCR CDR3 employed the HTBI primer set. Each CDR3 protein gets one entry after TCRdb re-called the multiplex PCR reads with MiXCR. The profile shows about 600,000 distinct CDR3 sequences, about 15% of them singletons. Sequenced material: blood. These receptors all stem from a woman in her 50s with Graves' ophthalmopathy.

In its sample, this clonotype was seen many times. The genes are TRBV12-5 and TRBJ1-1; 7 bases line up with TRBD1. CDR1 is LGHNT and CDR2 is FRNRAP in the germline V gene. The CDR3 covers 18 residues. The V gene end was trimmed by 5 bases and the J gene end by 5 bases; junction bases not matched to a gene: 20. CDR3 nucleotide sequence: TGTGCTAGTGGTACCATGCGGGACAGTCGTCCGGAAGGGACTGAAGCTTTCTTT. It specifies CASGTMRDSRPEGTEAFF.

There are many counts of this clonotype. The V gene is TRBV29-1, the J gene TRBJ2-5, with 7 bases that match TRBD2. This CDR3 spans 14 amino acids. Per germline, CDR1 SQVTM and CDR2 ANQGSEA. The V gene end was trimmed by 4 bases and the J gene end by 1 base; junction bases not matched to a gene: 6. The DNA for the CDR3 is TGCAGCGTTGGAGTAGCGGGCTTCCAAGAGACCCAGTACTTC. Protein: CSVGVAGFQETQYF.

Of note for this clonotype: This could be a read error, since a much larger clone is one nucleotide away. The J gene is TRBJ1-2, the V gene TRBV28; D may be TRBD1 (5 bases). Germline V lookup: CDR1 MDHEN, CDR2 SYDVKM. Deletions cut 6 bases from V and 5 bases from J, with 16 bases between. This CDR3 region has 14 residues. CDR3: CASRPNRGAYGYTF. The CDR3 DNA reads TGTGCCAGCAGACCTAACAGAGGGGCATATGGCTACACCTTC.

This chain joins TRBV29-1 and TRBJ2-3, with D possibly being TRBD1 (6 bases). V was cut by 6 bases and J by 3 bases, with 10 bases left in between. This CDR3 comprises 12 residues. CDR1 and CDR2 (germline): SQVTM, ANQGSEA. CDR3 amino acids: CSVRTVTDTQYF. DNA for the CDR3: TGCAGCGTAAGGACAGTTACAGATACGCAGTATTTT.

In its sample, this clonotype was seen many times. This sequence joins TRBV7-9 and TRBJ2-7, with a tentative D call TRBD2 (5 bases). V was trimmed by 7 bases and J by 4 bases, leaving 11 bases between them. Germline-derived CDR1 and CDR2 are SEHNR and FQNEAQ (reference sequence). The CDR3 is made up of 12 amino acids. CDR3 residues: CASTSTGYEQYF. CDR3 DNA: TGTGCCAGCACCTCGACGGGATACGAGCAGTACTTC. Full variable domain (missing parts from reference TRBV7-9 and TRBJ2-7): DTGVSQNPRHKITKRGQNVTFRCDPISEHNRLYWYRQTLGQGPEFLTYFQNEAQLEKSRLLSDRFSAERPKGSFSTLEIQRTEQGDSAMYLCASTSTGYEQYFGPGTRLTVT.

This clonotype was observed at least ten times. The chain carries TRBV3-1 and TRBJ2-3; D is unresolved. The CDR3 sequence is 13 residues long. Germline assignment: CDR1 LGHDT and CDR2 YNNKEL (reference sequence). V lost 1 base and J lost 1, with 3 bases in between. CDR3 region: CASSQVGTDTQYF. Here the CDR3 DNA reads TGTGCCAGCAGCCAAGTAGGCACAGATACGCAGTATTTT.

This clonotype was recorded at least ten times. This chain uses TRBV3-1 with TRBJ2-7; no definite D call. CDR3 size: 14 residues. Germline CDR1 reads LGHDT; CDR2 reads YNNKEL (reference sequence). Trimming cost V 2 bases and J 2 bases, with 10 bases left between them. DNA for the CDR3: TGTGCCAGCAGCCAATATAATTCAGCCTACGAGCAGTACTTC. It codes for CASSQYNSAYEQYF.

This clonotype was seen ten or more times. The chain joins TRBV20-1 to TRBJ2-1, with 8 bases aligning to TRBD1. There are 12 residues in the CDR3. V trimming: 3 bases; J trimming: 6 bases; junction bases outside the gene matches: 1. Germline assignment: CDR1 DFQATT and CDR2 SNEGSKA (reference sequence). For the CDR3, the DNA is TGCAGTGCTAGTGGACAGGGCAATGAGCAGTTCTTC. Translation gives CSASGQGNEQFF.

This clonotype was picked up many times. The chain recombines TRBV18 with TRBJ2-1; TRBD2 aligns across 13 bases. Trimming at V came to 3 bases and at J to 7 bases, leaving 3 bases not matched to a gene. The CDR3 runs to 15 residues. Germline values: CDR1 KGHSH, CDR2 LQKENI. CDR3 in amino acids: CASSPGTSGINEQFF. The CDR3 DNA follows: TGTGCCAGCTCACCCGGGACTAGCGGGATAAATGAGCAGTTCTTC.

This clonotype was seen more than once but under ten times. The chain employs TRBV5-4 and TRBJ2-1; D unresolved. In germline, CDR1 is SGHNT, CDR2 YYREEE (reference sequence). This CDR3 contains 12 residues. V was clipped by 3 bases and J by 9 bases, with 10 bases between them. The CDR3 is CASSSGRVEQFF. DNA for the CDR3: TGTGCCAGCAGCTCTGGAAGGGTTGAGCAGTTCTTC.